This section outlines one TCR beta chain sequence together with its context. Its matching antigen is unknown. This CDR3 region has 14 residues. Germline V gene lookup returns CDR1 GTSNPN and CDR2 SVGIG (reference sequence). The trim removed 3 bases at V and 7 bases at J, leaving 10 bases unmatched. The data stem from a study of beta chain features in type 1 diabetes. What was sequenced were expressed TCRB transcripts, since all of the isolated RNA had been reverse transcribed. The assay was immunoSEQ multiplex PCR, and TCRdb's table has in-frame clones only and misses some. This sample has 400,000 or so clones, with roughly an eighth found just once. Study findings and constraints: Patients with Type 1 diabetes showed moderately but significantly shorter TCRB CDR3s in all four CD4+ subsets.

This sequence joins TRBV30 and TRBJ2-7, with TRBD2 identical over 9 bases. Sequencing was carried out using naive CD4+ T cells from blood. The TCR originated in a woman under 30 with type 1 diabetes. This chain's CDR3 is CAWRASGISREQYF. CDR3 sequence (DNA): TGTGCCTGGAGGGCTAGCGGGATATCGCGGGAGCAGTACTTC.